Presented here are 25 T cell receptor beta chains from one specimen sequenced in a study of T-cell reconstitution after alpha-beta-depleted transplantation in children. Preparation of the TCRbeta library was carried out with unique molecular identifiers. TCRdb passed the PCR reads through MiXCR, listing each CDR3 protein once. The data contain about 980,000 distinct CDR3 sequences, 25% to 35% of them seen just once; the ten biggest clones take up approximately 30%. Sequencing used PBMCs, mostly from graft donor cells, obtained 360 days after TCRalphabeta/CD19-depleted stem cell transplant. All receptors come from a boy under two years old who had a stem cell transplant for SCID, so the T cells may come from the graft donor.

This clonotype was seen more than once but under ten times. V gene TRBV12-3 or TRBV12-4 combines with J gene TRBJ2-5; 12 bases fit TRBD2. The CDR3 is made up of 17 amino acids. With V trimmed by 4 bases and J by 5 bases, 11 bases remained unmatched. For the CDR3, the DNA is TGTGCCAGCAGTTCGTCCACTAGCGGGGGGTTCCGGGAGACCCAGTACTTC. Residues: CASSSSTSGGFRETQYF.

The CDR3 here is CSASAQESTDTQYF. In nucleotides, the CDR3 is TGCAGTGCTAGTGCGCAGGAAAGCACAGATACGCAGTATTTT. The chain combines TRBV20-1 with TRBJ2-3; D unresolved. Deletions cut 3 bases from V and 0 bases from J, with 10 bases between. The germline gives CDR1 DFQATT, CDR2 SNEGSKA (reference sequence). This CDR3 spans 14 amino acids.

This chain uses TRBV5-5 with TRBJ2-7, with D possibly matching TRBD1 (5 bases). The germline gives CDR1 SGHKS, CDR2 YYEKEE (reference sequence). Trimming removed 3 bases from V and 6 bases from J, with 10 bases in between. The CDR3 sequence is 12 residues long. The CDR3 nucleotides are TGTGCCAGCAGCTCGGACACCTCCGAGCAGTACTTC. Protein sequence: CASSSDTSEQYF.

The gene calls are TRBV12-3 or TRBV12-4 and TRBJ2-1; D might be TRBD2 (7 bases). The CDR3 spans 14 residues. V lost 3 bases and J lost 8, with 14 bases in between. CDR3 loop: CASSFEGGPYEQFF. As DNA, the CDR3 is TGTGCCAGCAGTTTCGAGGGGGGGCCGTATGAGCAGTTCTTC.

This clonotype occurred a few times. The chain carries TRBV7-3 and TRBJ2-1; 9 bases are shared with TRBD1. The CDR3 sequence is 16 residues long. The junction had 15 bases not matched to a gene; V was cut back by 8 bases and J by 7 bases. Germline loops: CDR1 SGHTA, CDR2 FQGTGA. The CDR3 DNA reads as TGTGCCAGCGCCCGAATTCCCACAGGGGGCTTTAATGAGCAGTTCTTC. It is translated as CASARIPTGGFNEQFF.

This clonotype was seen a few times. The chain combines TRBV10-3 with TRBJ2-7; D unclear. This CDR3 contains 14 residues. Trimming shortened V by 4 bases and J by 0 bases, and 10 bases separated the two germline ends. CDR1 ENHRY and CDR2 SYGVKD come from the germline V gene. The DNA for the CDR3 is TGTGCCATCAGTGGGGGTCGTAGCTCCTACGAGCAGTACTTC. It encodes CAISGGRSSYEQYF.

The rearrangement joins TRBV5-1 to TRBJ2-1; D might be TRBD1 (6 bases). From germline, CDR1 is SGHRS and CDR2 YFSETQ. CDR3 length equals 14 residues. The V gene lost 7 bases and the J gene lost 7 bases, with 18 bases spanning the gap. The CDR3 nucleotides read TGCGCCAGCTCCCGGTCTAGGGGGTCGAATGAGCAGTTCTTC. Translating it yields CASSRSRGSNEQFF.

This clonotype was seen only a few times. The chain has TRBV20-1 and TRBJ2-7; a weak D match, TRBD2 (5 bases). The CDR3 spans 13 residues. From germline, CDR1 is DFQATT and CDR2 SNEGSKA (reference sequence). V was trimmed by 1 base and J by 0 bases, leaving 7 bases between them. This CDR3 is CSARGGSSYEQYF. The DNA of the CDR3 is TGCAGTGCTAGAGGTGGGAGCTCCTACGAGCAGTACTTC.

The chain carries TRBV12-3 or TRBV12-4 and TRBJ2-5; 8 nucleotides align to TRBD2. Trimming at V came to 5 bases and at J to 2 bases, leaving 7 bases not matched to a gene. This CDR3 is built from 15 residues. In DNA form, the CDR3 reads TGTGCCAGCAGTCCCTGGACTAGCTTACAAGAGACCCAGTACTTC. The encoded protein is CASSPWTSLQETQYF.

The chain uses TRBV5-6 and TRBJ2-7; D unclear. Germline V gives CDR1 SGHDT, CDR2 YYEEEE. V lost 2 bases to trimming and J lost 2 bases, with 11 bases between them. The CDR3 consists of 14 residues. The CDR3 loop reads CASSFFGATYEQYF. As DNA, the CDR3 is TGTGCCAGCAGCTTCTTTGGAGCAACCTACGAGCAGTACTTC.

V gene TRBV28 combines with J gene TRBJ2-5; TRBD1 or TRBD2 may be the D gene (5 bases each). The V end lost 3 bases, the J end lost 0 bases, and 14 bases lay between the germline ends. Germline V lookup: CDR1 MDHEN, CDR2 SYDVKM. This CDR3 is built from 16 residues. The CDR3: CASSLIWGSDQETQYF. CDR3 bases: TGTGCCAGCAGTTTGATTTGGGGGTCGGACCAAGAGACCCAGTACTTC.

This sequence joins TRBV5-1 and TRBJ2-1; 10 bases are a match to TRBD2. V dropped 4 bases and J dropped 3; count of bases not matched to a gene: 7. The CDR3 is 16 amino acids. The germline gives CDR1 SGHRS, CDR2 YFSETQ. The CDR3 protein is CASSPGLAANYNEQFF. The CDR3 nucleotides are TGCGCCAGCAGCCCAGGACTAGCGGCCAACTACAATGAGCAGTTCTTC.

In its sample, this clonotype was seen a few times. For the CDR3, the DNA is TGCGCCAGCAGCCCCATGGGGGGTCGCGCTGAAGCTTTCTTT. It yields the protein CASSPMGGRAEAFF. The chain uses TRBV5-1 and TRBJ1-1; a possible D gene is TRBD1 (5 bases). The V gene lost 4 bases and the J gene lost 6 bases, with 16 bases spanning the gap. CDR1 and CDR2 from the germline V gene are SGHRS and YFSETQ. The CDR3 covers 14 residues.

The chain links TRBV9 to TRBJ1-1, with D tentatively TRBD1 (5 bases). CDR3 length: 16 residues. From germline, CDR1 is SGDLS and CDR2 YYNGEE. V lost 4 bases to trimming and J lost 7 bases, with 23 bases between them. This CDR3 reads CASSPPGGFGSREAFF. The DNA for the CDR3 is TGTGCCAGCAGCCCCCCTGGGGGGTTTGGGTCCCGTGAAGCTTTCTTT.

The V gene is TRBV4-1, the J gene TRBJ2-7; D possibly corresponds to TRBD1 (5 bases). Per germline, CDR1 MGHRA and CDR2 YSYEKL. V lost 2 bases, J lost 3 bases, and 11 bases lay in between. This CDR3 comprises 14 residues. The CDR3 spells CASSQKAGYYEQYF. The DNA for the CDR3 is TGCGCCAGCAGCCAAAAAGCAGGGTACTACGAGCAGTACTTC.

This chain joins TRBV13 and TRBJ2-7, with D unclear. With 4 bases removed from V and 2 bases from J, the gap between germline ends came to 18 bases. CDR1 and CDR2 from the germline V gene are PRHDT and FYEKMQ (reference sequence). CDR3 size: 16 residues. For the CDR3, the DNA is TGTGCCAGCAGCTCCACCCGAACAGCCACTACCTACGAGCAGTACTTC. Translating it yields CASSSTRTATTYEQYF. The whole variable domain, filled in from reference TRBV13 and TRBJ2-7, reads AAGVIQSPRHLIKEKRETATLKCYPIPRHDTVYWYQQGPGQDPQFLISFYEKMQSDKGSIPDRFSAQQFSDYHSELNMSSLELGDSALYFCASSSTRTATTYEQYFGPGTRLTVT.

This clonotype came up many times. The CDR3 DNA is TGCGCCAGCAGCTTGGAAGCCAGCTCCTACGAGCAGTACTTC. Its translation is CASSLEASSYEQYF. The genes are TRBV5-1 and TRBJ2-7; no definite D call. Per germline, CDR1 SGHRS and CDR2 YFSETQ. This CDR3 has 14 residues. Trimming removed 0 bases from V and 0 bases from J, with 7 bases in between.

This clonotype was counted a few times. The chain links TRBV5-5 to TRBJ2-2, with 7 bases that match TRBD1. V lost 4 bases, J lost 5 bases, and 14 bases stayed unmatched. The length of the CDR3 is 17 residues. The V gene's germline CDR1 is SGHKS and CDR2 YYEKEE (reference sequence). CDR3 DNA sequence: TGTGCCAGCAGCCCAGATTTAATGACAGGGCGAACCGGGGAGCTGTTTTTT. Translating gives CASSPDLMTGRTGELFF.

The rearrangement uses TRBV6-1 and TRBJ2-5; D gene unclear. The germline V gene has CDR1 MNHNS and CDR2 SASEGT. Trimming removed 6 bases at V and 4 bases at J, with 18 bases between. This CDR3 is 15 amino acids long. The CDR3, as DNA: TGTGCCAGCAGCCCGGGCCGGCAGACCGGAGAGACCCAGTACTTC. This gives the protein CASSPGRQTGETQYF.

The genes are TRBV29-1 and TRBJ2-4; 8 bases are shared with TRBD2. This CDR3 is 12 amino acids long. The germline CDR1 and CDR2 sequences are SQVTM and ANQGSEA. The V gene end was trimmed by 4 bases and the J gene end by 6 bases; junction bases not matched to a gene: 2. The chain's CDR3 is CSVAGGGNIQYF. The CDR3 nucleotides read TGCAGCGTTGCCGGGGGGGGAAACATTCAGTACTTC.

The CDR3 reads CASSLGPGKVGQFF. DNA of the CDR3: TGTGCCAGCAGCTTAGGACCAGGGAAGGTGGGGCAGTTCTTC. The chain carries TRBV7-2 and TRBJ2-1, with D perhaps TRBD1 (5 bases). Trimming shortened V by 1 base and J by 12 bases, and 16 bases separated the two germline ends. The CDR3 has 14 residues. CDR1 is SGHTA, CDR2 FQGNSA, per germline. Full variable domain (outside the CDR3, taken from reference TRBV7-2 and TRBJ2-1): GAGVSQSPSNKVTEKGKDVELRCDPISGHTALYWYRQSLGQGLEFLIYFQGNSAPDKSGLPSDRFSAERTGGSVSTLTIQRTQQEDSAVYLCASSLGPGKVGQFFGPGTRLTVL.

This clonotype was picked up a small number of times. The chain recombines TRBV9 with TRBJ2-2; unclear D gene. Germline lookup yields CDR1 SGDLS and CDR2 YYNGEE. Trimming took off 1 base at V and 3 bases at J, with 10 bases between the two ends. The CDR3 is 15 residues long. CDR3 DNA: TGTGCCAGCAGCGTACTGGCTAGTGACACCGGGGAGCTGTTTTTT. Translation: CASSVLASDTGELFF.

The sample holds one count of this clonotype. V is TRBV27 and J is TRBJ2-3; TRBD2 agrees at 7 bases. The germline V gene encodes CDR1 MNHEY and CDR2 SMNVEV (reference sequence). The CDR3 is 15 amino acids. V dropped 2 bases and J dropped 2; count of bases not matched to a gene: 4. The CDR3 region is CASSLASGYTDTQYF. In DNA, the CDR3 is TGTGCCAGCAGTTTAGCTAGCGGTTACACAGATACGCAGTATTTT.

The rearrangement links TRBV7-8 to TRBJ2-5, with 7 bases identical to TRBD1. The CDR3 has 15 amino acids. Germline assignment: CDR1 SGHVS and CDR2 FQNEAQ. V trimming: 3 bases; J trimming: 2 bases; junction bases outside the gene matches: 6. The CDR3 loop is CASSFLTGRQETQYF. CDR3 nucleotides: TGTGCCAGCAGCTTCCTGACAGGGAGACAAGAGACCCAGTACTTC.

This chain links TRBV6-5 with TRBJ1-1; D is uncertain. CDR3 length: 12 amino acids. Trimming removed 6 bases at V and 7 bases at J, with 12 bases between. CDR1 is MNHEY, CDR2 SVGAGI, per germline. The CDR3 nucleotides are TGTGCCAGCAGGACCCTACCCTATGAAGCTTTCTTT. Protein: CASRTLPYEAFF.